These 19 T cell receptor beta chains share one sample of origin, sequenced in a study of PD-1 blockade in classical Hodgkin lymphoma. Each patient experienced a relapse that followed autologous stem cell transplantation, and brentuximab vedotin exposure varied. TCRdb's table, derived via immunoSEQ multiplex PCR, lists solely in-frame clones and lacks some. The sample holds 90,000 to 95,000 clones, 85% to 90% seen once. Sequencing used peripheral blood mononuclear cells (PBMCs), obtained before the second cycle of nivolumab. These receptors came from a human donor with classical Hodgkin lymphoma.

The CDR3 region has the DNA TGTGCCATCAGTGAAGGCTCCGGCTACACCTTC. This encodes CAISEGSGYTF. This rearrangement joins TRBV10-3 to TRBJ1-2; no clear D gene. V lost 3 bases and J lost 8, with 7 bases in between. The CDR3 is 11 residues long. Germline-derived CDR1 and CDR2 are ENHRY and SYGVKD.

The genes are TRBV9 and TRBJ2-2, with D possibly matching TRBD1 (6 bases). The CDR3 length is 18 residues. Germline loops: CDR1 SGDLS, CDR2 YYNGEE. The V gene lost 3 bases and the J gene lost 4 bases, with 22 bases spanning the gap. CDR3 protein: CASSGSIQGASTTGELFF. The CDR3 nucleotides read TGTGCCAGCAGCGGGTCGATACAGGGAGCCAGCACCACCGGGGAGCTGTTTTTT.

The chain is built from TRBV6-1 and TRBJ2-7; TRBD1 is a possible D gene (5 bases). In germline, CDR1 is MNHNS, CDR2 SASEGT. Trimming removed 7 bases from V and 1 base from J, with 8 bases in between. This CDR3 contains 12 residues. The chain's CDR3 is CASIQGSYEQYF. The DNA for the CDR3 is TGTGCCAGCATCCAGGGATCCTACGAGCAGTACTTC.

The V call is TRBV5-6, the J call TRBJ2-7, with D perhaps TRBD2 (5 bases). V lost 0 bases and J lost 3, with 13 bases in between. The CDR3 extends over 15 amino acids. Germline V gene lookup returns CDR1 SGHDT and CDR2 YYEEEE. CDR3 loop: CASSLGPGFGYEQYF. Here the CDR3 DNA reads TGTGCCAGCAGCTTGGGTCCGGGGTTCGGCTACGAGCAGTACTTC.

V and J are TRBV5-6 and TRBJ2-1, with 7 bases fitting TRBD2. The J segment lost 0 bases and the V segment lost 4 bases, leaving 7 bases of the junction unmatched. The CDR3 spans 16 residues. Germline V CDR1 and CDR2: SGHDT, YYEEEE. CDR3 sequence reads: CASSRPGGSSYNEQFF. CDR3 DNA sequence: TGTGCCAGCAGCCGCCCCGGCGGGAGCTCCTACAATGAGCAGTTCTTC.

The CDR3 region is CASSLKGPSNQPQHF. In DNA, the CDR3 is TGTGCCAGCAGCTTAAAGGGCCCAAGCAATCAGCCCCAGCATTTT. The V call is TRBV5-6, the J call TRBJ1-5; D unresolved. V was shortened by 2 bases and J by 1 base, with 10 bases between the two germline ends. The CDR3 is made up of 15 amino acids. Germline-derived CDR1 and CDR2 are SGHDT and YYEEEE. The full variable domain, rest sourced from reference TRBV5-6 and TRBJ1-5, is DAGVTQSPTHLIKTRGQQVTLRCSPKSGHDTVSWYQQALGQGPQFIFQYYEEEERQRGNFPDRFSGHQFPNYSSELNVNALLLGDSALYLCASSLKGPSNQPQHFGDGTRLSIL.

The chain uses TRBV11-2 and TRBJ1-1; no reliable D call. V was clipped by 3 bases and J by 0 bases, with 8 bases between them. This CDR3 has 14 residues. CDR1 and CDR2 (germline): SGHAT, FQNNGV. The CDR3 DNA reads TGTGCCAGCAGCTTGTCCAGTGTGAACACTGAAGCTTTCTTT. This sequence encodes CASSLSSVNTEAFF.

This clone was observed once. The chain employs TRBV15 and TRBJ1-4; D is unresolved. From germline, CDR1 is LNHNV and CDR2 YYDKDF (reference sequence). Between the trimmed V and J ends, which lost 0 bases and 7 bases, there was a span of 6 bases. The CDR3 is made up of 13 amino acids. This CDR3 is CATSRDRGEKLFF. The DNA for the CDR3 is TGTGCCACCAGCAGAGATAGAGGTGAAAAACTGTTTTTT.

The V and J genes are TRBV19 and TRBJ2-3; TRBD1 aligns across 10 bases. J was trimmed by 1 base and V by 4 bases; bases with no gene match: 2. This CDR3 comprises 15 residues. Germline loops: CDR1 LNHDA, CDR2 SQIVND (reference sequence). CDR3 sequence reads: CASSTGQGRTDTQYF. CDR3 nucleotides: TGTGCCAGTAGTACGGGACAGGGGCGCACAGATACGCAGTATTTT.

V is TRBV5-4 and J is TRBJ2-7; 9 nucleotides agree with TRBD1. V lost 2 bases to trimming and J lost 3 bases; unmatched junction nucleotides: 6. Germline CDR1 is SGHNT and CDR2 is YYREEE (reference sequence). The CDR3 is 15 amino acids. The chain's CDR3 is CASSFGTGWDYEQYF. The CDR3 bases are TGTGCCAGCAGCTTTGGGACAGGGTGGGACTACGAGCAGTACTTC.

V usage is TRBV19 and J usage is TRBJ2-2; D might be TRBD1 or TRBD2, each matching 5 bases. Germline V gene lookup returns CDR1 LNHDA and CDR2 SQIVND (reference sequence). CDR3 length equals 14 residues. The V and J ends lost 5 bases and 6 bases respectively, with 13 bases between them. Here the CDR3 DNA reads TGTGCCAGTAGTCTGACCAGGGAGCCCGGGGAGCTGTTTTTT. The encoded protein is CASSLTREPGELFF.

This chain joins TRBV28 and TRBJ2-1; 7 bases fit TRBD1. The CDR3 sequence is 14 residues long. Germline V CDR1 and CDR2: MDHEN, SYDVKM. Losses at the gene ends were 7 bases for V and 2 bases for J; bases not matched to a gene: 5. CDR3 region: CASTEGQAYNEQFF. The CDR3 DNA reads TGTGCCAGCACCGAAGGACAGGCCTACAATGAGCAGTTCTTC.

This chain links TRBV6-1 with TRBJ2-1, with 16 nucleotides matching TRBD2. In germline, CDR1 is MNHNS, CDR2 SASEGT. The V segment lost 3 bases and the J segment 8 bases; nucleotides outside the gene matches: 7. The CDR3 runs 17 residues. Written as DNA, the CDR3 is TGTGCCAGCAGTGACCCGGGACTAGCGGGGGGGGGAGATGAGCAGTTCTTC. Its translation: CASSDPGLAGGGDEQFF.

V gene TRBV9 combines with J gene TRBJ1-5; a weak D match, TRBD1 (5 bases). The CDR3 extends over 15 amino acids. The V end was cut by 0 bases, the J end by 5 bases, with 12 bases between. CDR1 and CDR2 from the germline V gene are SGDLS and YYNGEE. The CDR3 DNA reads TGTGCCAGCAGCGTAGTTGGCAGGGCTTATCAGCCCCAGCATTTT. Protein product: CASSVVGRAYQPQHF.

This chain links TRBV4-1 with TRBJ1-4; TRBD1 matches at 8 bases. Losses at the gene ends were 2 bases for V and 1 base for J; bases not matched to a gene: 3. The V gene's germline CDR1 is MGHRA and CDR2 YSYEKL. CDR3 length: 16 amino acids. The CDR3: CASSQLTGGTNEKLFF. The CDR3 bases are TGCGCCAGCAGCCAACTTACAGGGGGAACTAATGAAAAACTGTTTTTT.

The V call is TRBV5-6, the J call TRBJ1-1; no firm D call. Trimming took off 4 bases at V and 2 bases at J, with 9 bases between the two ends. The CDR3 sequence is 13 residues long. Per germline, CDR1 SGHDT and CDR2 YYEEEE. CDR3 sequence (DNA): TGTGCCAGCAGCCGAGGACCTAACACTGAAGCTTTCTTT. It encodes CASSRGPNTEAFF.

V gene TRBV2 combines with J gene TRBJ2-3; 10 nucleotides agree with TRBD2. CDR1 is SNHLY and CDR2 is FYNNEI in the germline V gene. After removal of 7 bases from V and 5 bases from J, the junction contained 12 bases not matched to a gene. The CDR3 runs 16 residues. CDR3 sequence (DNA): TGTGCCAGCACCCGTAGCGGGAGGCACACAGAAGATACGCAGTATTTT. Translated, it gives CASTRSGRHTEDTQYF. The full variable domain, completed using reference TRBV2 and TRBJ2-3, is EPEVTQTPSHQVTQMGQEVILRCVPISNHLYFYWYRQILGQKVEFLVSFYNNEISEKSEIFDDQFSVERPDGSNFTLKIRSTKLEDSAMYFCASTRSGRHTEDTQYFGPGTRLTVL.

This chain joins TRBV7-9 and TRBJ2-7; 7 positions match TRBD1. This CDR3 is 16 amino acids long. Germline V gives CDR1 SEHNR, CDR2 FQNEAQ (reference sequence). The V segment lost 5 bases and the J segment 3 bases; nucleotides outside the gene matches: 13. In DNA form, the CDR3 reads TGTGCCAGCAGCCCGCCGGGACAGATCCTAGGCTACGAGCAGTACTTC. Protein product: CASSPPGQILGYEQYF.

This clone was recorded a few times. CDR3 sequence: CASSPLMAGLAVLQETQYF. CDR3 DNA: TGTGCCAGCAGTCCACTCATGGCGGGACTAGCGGTTCTCCAAGAGACCCAGTACTTC. The rearrangement uses TRBV27 and TRBJ2-5; 11 bases fit TRBD2. Germline CDR1 is MNHEY and CDR2 is SMNVEV (reference sequence). Trimming took 5 bases from V and 1 from J; bases not matched to a gene: 15. There are 19 residues in the CDR3.